The clone carrying this TCR beta chain was recorded a few times. These data belong to a study of technical replicates of blood from several donors. After removal of 4 bases from V and 2 bases from J, the junction contained 8 bases not matched to a gene. This CDR3 comprises 16 residues. Germline V CDR1 and CDR2: SEHNR, FQNEAQ (reference sequence). Some clones are missing from TCRdb's copy, which holds only in-frame ones; the method was immunoSEQ multiplex PCR. The profile shows approximately 69,000 clones, over 75% of them singletons. The specimen was PBMCs. The chain uses TRBV7-9 and TRBJ2-7; 10 positions match TRBD1. The TCR sequence derives from a human donor in good health. Some clones in this sample may be carry-over from other donors' samples. CDR3 DNA: TGTGCCAGCAGCTCAGCGGGACAGGGGAATCCCTACGAGCAGTACTTC. Encoded protein: CASSSAGQGNPYEQYF.